Each of the 12 T cell receptor beta chains below was sequenced from the same sample in a study of regulatory T cells in long-lasting Graves disease. CDR3 regions were amplified by Arm-PCR using iRepertoire HTBI primers to build TCR beta libraries. TCRdb used MiXCR to reprocess the multiplex PCR reads, holding one entry per CDR3 protein. Of approximately 400,000 distinct CDR3 sequences listed, about 16% are singletons. Sample time point: newly diagnosed GD, antithyroid drugs for less than 3 months. PBMCs were the source of the RNA used for TCR sequencing. This material consisted of peripheral blood mononuclear cells (PBMCs), taken at new diagnosis, from a patient treated with antithyroid drugs. These receptors were collected from a female donor with Graves disease.

This clonotype was found many times. This sequence joins TRBV27 and TRBJ2-6; 7 positions agree with TRBD1. This CDR3 has 15 amino acids. V was pared by 10 bases and J by 2 bases, with 8 bases of the junction left unmatched. Looked up from germline, CDR1 is MNHEY and CDR2 is SMNVEV (reference sequence). DNA of the CDR3: TGTGCCACTGCGACAGGGAGCCCTGGGGCCAACGTCCTGACTTTC. Residues: CATATGSPGANVLTF. The full variable domain, its missing parts supplied by reference TRBV27 and TRBJ2-6, is EAQVTQNPRYLITVTGKKLTVTCSQNMNHEYMSWYRQDPGLGLRQIYYSMNVEVTDKGDVPEGYKVSRKEKRNFPLILESPSPNQTSLYFCATATGSPGANVLTFGAGSRLTVL.

This clonotype was recorded many times. This sequence joins TRBV20-1 and TRBJ2-5; D remains unclear. Germline V gene sequence: CDR1 DFQATT, CDR2 SNEGSKA (reference sequence). Between the trimmed V and J ends, which lost 2 bases and 7 bases, there was a span of 8 bases. The CDR3 runs to 11 residues. The CDR3 nucleotides are TGCAGTGCTAGAACCCAACGGACCCAGTACTTC. Amino acid sequence: CSARTQRTQYF.

The CDR3 here is CASSYSGRGTYEQYF. The CDR3 coding sequence is TGTGCCAGCAGTTACTCTGGCAGGGGGACCTACGAGCAGTACTTC. The rearrangement links TRBV6-5 to TRBJ2-7, with 7 bases fitting TRBD1. V trimming: 0 bases; J trimming: 2 bases; junction bases outside the gene matches: 4. The CDR3 spans 15 residues. The germline gives CDR1 MNHEY, CDR2 SVGAGI.

This clonotype was recorded at least ten times. The V gene is TRBV4-3, the J gene TRBJ2-1; D possibly uses TRBD1 or TRBD2 (6 bases each). There are 17 residues in the CDR3. V was shortened by 0 bases and J by 2 bases, with 14 bases between the two germline ends. CDR1 and CDR2 (germline): LGHNA, YSLEER. Here the CDR3 reads CASSQDLGGFTYNEQFF. The DNA for the CDR3 is TGCGCCAGCAGCCAAGATCTGGGGGGCTTCACCTACAATGAGCAGTTCTTC.

In this sample, this clonotype turned up many times. The CDR3 DNA is TGTGCCAGCAGCTTAGTGGCCAGCGTTTACTATGGCTACACCTTC. The encoded protein is CASSLVASVYYGYTF. The chain is built from TRBV11-2 and TRBJ1-2, with D unresolved. Germline CDR1 is SGHAT and CDR2 is FQNNGV. V was clipped by 1 base and J by 3 bases, with 12 bases between them. The CDR3 consists of 15 residues.

The table lists this clonotype with a few counts. This chain uses TRBV11-2 with TRBJ2-3; D gene uncertain. The CDR3 runs to 13 residues. CDR1 is SGHAT and CDR2 is FQNNGV in the germline V gene. Trimming pared 3 bases from V and 5 bases from J, leaving 9 bases between. CDR3 bases: TGTGCCAGCAGCTTGGGATCACAAGATACGCAGTATTTT. Protein: CASSLGSQDTQYF.

Comment on this clonotype: This may come from a read error, since a much larger clone is one base off. This chain links TRBV6-2 or TRBV6-3 with TRBJ1-4; D unclear. The CDR3 covers 13 residues. From germline, CDR1 is MNHEY and CDR2 SVGEGT. Trimming took 2 bases from V and 9 from J, leaving 10 bases between them. In DNA, the CDR3 is TGTGCCAGCAGTTACGGATTTCCGAAAAAACTGTTTTTT. It translates to CASSYGFPKKLFF.

This clonotype has ten or more counts. This chain links TRBV27 with TRBJ2-3; D gene uncertain. With 7 bases removed from V and 2 bases from J, the gap between germline ends came to 13 bases. Germline lookup yields CDR1 MNHEY and CDR2 SMNVEV (reference sequence). The CDR3 extends over 14 amino acids. DNA for the CDR3: TGTGCCAGCACCGCCCCGGAGCACACAGATACGCAGTATTTT. Its translation is CASTAPEHTDTQYF.

The table lists this clonotype with a few counts. The chain links TRBV25-1 to TRBJ2-7, with D unclear. From germline, CDR1 is MGHDK and CDR2 SYGVNS. The V end lost 3 bases, the J end lost 6 bases, and 12 bases lay between the germline ends. The CDR3 is 13 residues long. The CDR3 is CASSDDVIGEQYF. CDR3 nucleotides: TGTGCCAGCAGTGACGATGTAATTGGCGAGCAGTACTTC.

This clonotype has a handful of counts. The genes are TRBV9 and TRBJ1-2, with 9 bases fitting TRBD1. Germline assignment: CDR1 SGDLS and CDR2 YYNGEE. V lost 4 bases and J lost 4; bases outside the gene matches: 8. The length of the CDR3 is 15 residues. CDR3 in DNA: TGTGCCAGCAGCTCCCGGGACAGGGCCCTCTATGGCTACACCTTC. Translated: CASSSRDRALYGYTF. Full variable domain (rest looked up from reference TRBV9 and TRBJ1-2): DSGVTQTPKHLITATGQRVTLRCSPRSGDLSVYWYQQSLDQGLQFLIQYYNGEERAKGNILERFSAQQFPDLHSELNLSSLELGDSALYFCASSSRDRALYGYTFGSGTRLTVV.

This clonotype has at least ten counts. This chain links TRBV20-1 with TRBJ1-1; D possibly corresponds to TRBD1 (6 bases). Germline CDR1 and CDR2: DFQATT and SNEGSKA (reference sequence). Trimming pared 2 bases from V and 8 bases from J, leaving 21 bases between. This CDR3 contains 15 residues. The CDR3 reads CSARRALTGSAEAFF. The CDR3 DNA reads as TGCAGTGCTAGAAGAGCCCTTACAGGGAGTGCGGAAGCTTTCTTT.

This clonotype has at least ten counts. V and J are TRBV27 and TRBJ2-7, with 7 bases lining up with TRBD1. The germline V gene has CDR1 MNHEY and CDR2 SMNVEV (reference sequence). The CDR3 runs 15 residues. V lost 6 bases to trimming and J lost 0 bases; unmatched junction nucleotides: 8. CDR3 nucleotide sequence: TGTGCCAGCAGGGGCCGGGACAGTTACTCCTACGAGCAGTACTTC. Translation gives CASRGRDSYSYEQYF.